One sample yielded the 10 T cell receptor beta chains listed below, sequenced in a study of blood T cells in healthy people across ages. Primed by a sample-barcoded 5' primer and a J-beta primer mix, a second PCR proceeded for about 6 to 12 cycles. TCRdb passed the 5' RACE reads through MiXCR, listing each CDR3 protein once. The sample has 700,000 to 800,000 distinct CDR3 sequences, roughly 47% seen once. Sequencing was performed on blood. All receptors come from an older woman in good health.

The J gene is TRBJ2-1, the V gene TRBV19; the match to TRBD2 covers 11 bases. The J segment lost 7 bases and the V segment lost 4 bases, leaving 6 bases of the junction unmatched. The CDR3 has 15 amino acids. CDR1 LNHDA and CDR2 SQIVND come from the germline V gene (reference sequence). The CDR3 bases are TGTGCCAGTAGTACCACTAGCGGGGGTTTTAATGAGCAGTTCTTC. Translated, it gives CASSTTSGGFNEQFF.

This chain connects TRBV28 to TRBJ2-7; 10 nucleotides align to TRBD2. The J segment lost 5 bases and the V segment lost 3 bases, leaving 4 bases of the junction unmatched. CDR1 and CDR2 from the germline V gene are MDHEN and SYDVKM. The CDR3 sequence is 14 residues long. Here the CDR3 reads CASSLLTSGHEQYF. CDR3 coding DNA: TGTGCCAGCAGTTTGTTGACTAGCGGGCACGAGCAGTACTTC.

This clonotype was observed a few times. V and J are TRBV20-1 and TRBJ2-7; 7 bases are a match to TRBD1. V shed 3 bases, J shed 3 bases, and the junction held 2 bases outside the gene matches. There are 12 residues in the CDR3. The germline CDR1 and CDR2 sequences are DFQATT and SNEGSKA (reference sequence). CDR3 nucleotide sequence: TGCAGTGCTAGCGACAGGGACTACGAGCAGTACTTC. Its translation is CSASDRDYEQYF.

The rearrangement links TRBV28 to TRBJ1-6; the D gene is possibly TRBD1 (5 bases). The CDR3 has 15 residues. Trimming stripped 5 bases from V and 9 bases from J, with 17 bases between. Germline V gene lookup returns CDR1 MDHEN and CDR2 SYDVKM. CDR3 residues: CASSSPGLVGSPLHF. The CDR3 DNA sequence: TGTGCCAGCAGTAGCCCGGGACTAGTAGGTTCACCCCTCCACTTT.

This clonotype has just a few counts. This rearrangement joins TRBV7-2 to TRBJ2-7; perhaps TRBD2 as D (6 bases). The CDR3 sequence is 19 residues long. V lost 1 base and J 7 bases, leaving 29 bases between the germline ends. Germline assignment: CDR1 SGHTA and CDR2 FQGNSA. Here the CDR3 DNA reads TGTGCCAGCAGCTTAGAGCTCGGAGGGAAGGGGCTTGTAAGGTGGGAGCAGTACTTC. This sequence encodes CASSLELGGKGLVRWEQYF.

The gene calls are TRBV7-3 and TRBJ2-3; 8 bases fit TRBD1. Germline V gene sequence: CDR1 SGHTA, CDR2 FQGTGA. The CDR3 totals 16 residues. V trimming: 2 bases; J trimming: 5 bases; junction bases outside the gene matches: 9. This CDR3 is CASSLSGQGGIDTQYF. The CDR3 bases are TGTGCCAGCAGCTTATCTGGACAGGGTGGAATAGATACGCAGTATTTT.

The rearrangement joins TRBV11-2 to TRBJ1-4, with D unclear. CDR3 length: 13 residues. From germline, CDR1 is SGHAT and CDR2 FQNNGV. The V end was cut by 5 bases, the J end by 8 bases, with 12 bases between. CDR3 loop: CASSPPAGEKLFF. The CDR3 DNA sequence: TGTGCCAGCAGCCCCCCGGCAGGCGAAAAACTGTTTTTT.

Regarding this clonotype: A read error may produce the germline difference seen at one junction end. The chain uses TRBV2 and TRBJ2-1, with a tentative D call TRBD1 (6 bases). This CDR3 comprises 13 residues. CDR1 SNHLY and CDR2 FYNNEI come from the germline V gene. CDR3 loop: CASNADRNNGQFF. CDR3 DNA: TGTGCCAGCAACGCGGACAGAAACAATGGGCAGTTCTTC.

The chain employs TRBV10-3 and TRBJ2-1; D possibly uses TRBD1 or TRBD2 (5 bases each). Germline loops: CDR1 ENHRY, CDR2 SYGVKD. The CDR3 runs 16 residues. Trimming pared 0 bases from V and 7 bases from J, leaving 16 bases between. The CDR3 DNA is TGTGCCATCAGTGAGTCGGCGTCGAGAGGGGAAAATGAGCAGTTCTTC. Protein product: CAISESASRGENEQFF.

This clonotype was observed a handful of times. The chain recombines TRBV5-1 with TRBJ2-1; 7 nucleotides line up with TRBD1. The J call may be wrong; the DNA end is better matched by TRBJ2-7. The CDR3 loop spans 13 amino acids. The germline V gene has CDR1 SGHRS and CDR2 YFSETQ. CDR3 DNA: TGCGCCAGCAGAACAGGGGTTTACAATGAGCAGTACTTC. It is translated as CASRTGVYNEQYF.